These 28 T cell receptor beta chains share one sample of origin, sequenced in a study of T cells in women clearing cervical HPV infection (dated by TCRdb to 2016 to 2019). Library method: the immunoSEQ multiplex PCR assay. TCRdb provides this immuneACCESS table in a form limited to in-frame rearrangements. Some clones are lacking; in checked studies, under half of them reflect an unresolved V gene, and why the rest are absent is not known. This sample's table has entries for 30,000 or so clones. The ten largest clonotypes hold approximately 6.8% of the sample. What was sequenced was blood buffy coat. The origin of the receptors is a woman aged 18 to 75 with a cervical HPV16 infection that either progressed to CIN3+ or cleared (not recorded which).

About this clone: The CDR3 end is not reached by the read, which stops 3 residues before it; the germline J gene fills it in. The chain recombines TRBV18 with TRBJ2-3; 12 nucleotides match TRBD2. The germline CDR1 and CDR2 sequences are KGHSH and LQKENI. This CDR3 spans 16 amino acids. The DNA read from the CDR3 is TGTGCCAGCTCACCGCTACTAGCGGGAGGCCAAGAGACG. As protein: CASSPLLAGGQET. The complete CDR3 protein is CASSPLLAGGQETQYF.

In regard to this clone: Read coverage stops 3 residues before the CDR3 terminus; the germline J gene supplies the remainder. The rearrangement links TRBV10-2 to TRBJ2-5; 12 nucleotides align to TRBD1. V was clipped by 3 bases and J by 5 bases; unmatched bases: 7. This CDR3 is built from 16 residues. Germline CDR1 reads WSHSY; CDR2 reads SAAADI. CDR3 region: CASSDWDRGRGETQYF. The sequenced CDR3 bases are TGCGCCAGCAGTGACTGGGACAGGGGGCGAGGGGAGACC.

On this clone itself: Read data end 3 residues before the CDR3 end; the end is taken from the germline J gene. This chain uses TRBV7-3 with TRBJ2-3; D is undetermined. The CDR3 length is 14 residues. The germline CDR1 and CDR2 sequences are SGHTA and FQGTGA. V dropped 0 bases and J dropped 0 bases, with 4 bases sitting between them. The CDR3 reads CASSLTASTDTQYF. The CDR3 DNA, read in part, is TGTGCCAGCAGCTTAACTGCGAGCACAGATACG.

Notes on this clone: The read halts 3 residues ahead of the CDR3 end, with the missing end drawn from the germline J gene. J is TRBJ2-1 and V is TRBV13, with a weak D call TRBD2 (6 bases). With 1 base removed from V and 4 bases from J, the gap between germline ends came to 17 bases. This CDR3 is built from 17 residues. Germline V gene lookup returns CDR1 PRHDT and CDR2 FYEKMQ (reference sequence). The CDR3 sequence: CASSLAPRDLLYNEQFF. CDR3 DNA (partial): TGTGCCAGCAGCTTAGCACCCCGGGACTTACTATACAATGAG.

Comment on this clone: The read terminates 3 residues ahead of where the CDR3 ends, so the germline J gene completes it. The chain combines TRBV30 with TRBJ1-5; D perhaps matches TRBD1 (6 bases). This CDR3 has 14 amino acids. Germline CDR1 GTSNPN, CDR2 SVGIG (reference sequence). Trimming pared 1 base from V and 2 bases from J, leaving 9 bases between. CDR3 bases read: TGTGCCTGGAGTGAGGGGGGGGGCAATCAGCCC. It translates to CAWSEGGGNQP. The full-length CDR3 reads as CAWSEGGGNQPQHF. Full variable domain (remainder filled in from reference TRBV30 and TRBJ1-5): SQTIHQWPATLVQPVGSPLSLECTVEGTSNPNLYWYRQAAGRGLQLLFYSVGIGQISSEVPQNLSASRPQDRQFILSSKKLLLSDSGFYLCAWSEGGGNQPQHFGDGTRLSIL.

A note on this clone: The sequenced fragment ends 3 residues before the CDR3 boundary, so the rest is inferred from the germline J gene. The chain joins TRBV7-3 to TRBJ1-4, with a weak D call TRBD1 (6 bases). This CDR3 has 16 residues. CDR1 is SGHTA and CDR2 is FQGTGA in the germline V gene. V lost 4 bases, J lost 3 bases, and 15 bases lay in between. The CDR3 is CASSSRDNTPNEKLFF. CDR3 DNA (partial): TGTGCCAGCAGCTCCCGGGACAACACACCTAATGAAAAA.

In the case of this clone: One end of the junction varies from germline; a read error may be responsible. The missing CDR3 end, 3 residues past where the read stops, is filled in from the germline J gene. The J gene is TRBJ2-5, the V gene TRBV20-1; the D is unclear. Germline V lookup: CDR1 DFQATT, CDR2 SNEGSKA (reference sequence). The CDR3 is made up of 12 amino acids. The DNA read from the CDR3 is TGCAGTGCAAGAGCGTACCAAGAGACC. Protein sequence: CSARAYQET. The complete CDR3 sequence is CSARAYQETQYF.

With regard to this clone: With the read ending 3 residues before the CDR3 end, the germline J gene is used to fill in that end. This chain connects TRBV6-1 to TRBJ2-3, with a tentative D call TRBD1 (5 bases). The CDR3 has 13 amino acids. CDR1 is MNHNS and CDR2 is SASEGT in the germline V gene. The sequenced part of the CDR3 DNA is TGTGCCAGCAGTGAATTCAGGGAAGAGACG. This translates into CASSEFREET. The CDR3 in full is CASSEFREETQYF.

About this clone itself: The read comes to an end 3 residues before the CDR3 does, leaving the germline J gene to fill in the end. This sequence joins TRBV18 and TRBJ1-1, with 9 bases matching TRBD1. The CDR3 extends over 15 amino acids. Germline loops: CDR1 KGHSH, CDR2 LQKENI. The CDR3: CASSPPYRGRGKAFF. Partial CDR3 DNA: TGTGCCAGCTCACCACCGTACAGGGGGCGCGGTAAA.

As to this clone: The CDR3 end falls 3 residues outside the read, so it is completed with the germline J gene. This chain joins TRBV2 and TRBJ2-2; D is perhaps TRBD2 (6 bases). Germline V gene lookup returns CDR1 SNHLY and CDR2 FYNNEI. The CDR3 spans 16 residues. The DNA read from the CDR3 is TGTGCCAGCAGCCCCAACGGGGGTGGGAACAATTCACCG. It is translated as CASSPNGGGNNSP. The whole CDR3 is CASSPNGGGNNSPLFF. Full variable domain (outside the CDR3, taken from reference TRBV2 and TRBJ2-2): EPEVTQTPSHQVTQMGQEVILRCVPISNHLYFYWYRQILGQKVEFLVSFYNNEISEKSEIFDDQFSVERPDGSNFTLKIRSTKLEDSAMYFCASSPNGGGNNSPLFFGEGSRLTVL.

Comment on this clone: The CDR3 end lies 3 residues beyond the end of the read and is filled in from the germline J gene. This rearrangement joins TRBV29-1 to TRBJ1-2; TRBD1 matches 7 bases. This CDR3 has 15 amino acids. Germline lookup yields CDR1 SQVTM and CDR2 ANQGSEA. The chain's CDR3 is CSVDDLGQWSIGYTF. The covered CDR3 bases are TGCAGCGTGGACGACTTGGGACAGTGGTCGATCGGC.

As regards this clone: The read ends 3 residues shy of where the CDR3 ends; the end is completed using the germline J gene. This sequence joins TRBV12-5 and TRBJ2-3; 10 nucleotides agree with TRBD2. The CDR3 runs 15 residues. After removal of 3 bases from V and 2 bases from J, the junction contained 2 bases not matched to a gene. Germline CDR1 and CDR2: LGHNT and FRNRAP. The CDR3 spells CASGFGLADTDTQYF. Incomplete CDR3 DNA: TGTGCTAGTGGTTTTGGACTAGCGGACACAGATACG.

Of note for this clone: The read terminates 3 residues before the CDR3 end, so the remaining end is supplied by the germline J gene. This chain links TRBV5-1 with TRBJ1-1, with D maybe TRBD1 (5 bases). V lost 4 bases and J lost 1, with 11 bases in between. Germline V gene sequence: CDR1 SGHRS, CDR2 YFSETQ. The CDR3 length is 14 residues. The CDR3 loop is CASSPGPRNTEAFF. The sequenced CDR3 bases are TGCGCCAGCAGCCCAGGGCCTAGGAACACTGAA.

In the case of this clone: The read ends 3 residues shy of where the CDR3 ends; the end is completed using the germline J gene. The V gene is TRBV20-1, the J gene TRBJ1-6, with 8 bases identical to TRBD1. The CDR3 extends over 14 amino acids. The V segment lost 5 bases and the J segment 6 bases; nucleotides outside the gene matches: 6. Germline CDR1 and CDR2: DFQATT and SNEGSKA (reference sequence). CDR3 in amino acids: CSAGPDRGNSPLHF. CDR3 DNA, as far as it was read: TGCAGTGCTGGCCCAGACAGGGGTAATTCACCC.

In the case of this clone: The read stops 3 residues short of the end of the CDR3; the missing end is completed from the germline J gene. The rearrangement joins TRBV10-3 to TRBJ1-4; a weak D match, TRBD1 (6 bases). The ends were cut back, 0 bases at V and 7 bases at J, with 6 bases in the middle. The length of the CDR3 is 13 residues. CDR1 is ENHRY and CDR2 is SYGVKD in the germline V gene. Partial CDR3 DNA: TGTGCCATCAGTGAGTCGGGGGCTGAAAAA. It encodes CAISESGAEK. The CDR3 in its entirety is CAISESGAEKLFF.

As regards this clone: Sequencing ends 3 residues short of the CDR3 end; the germline J gene provides the rest. J is TRBJ2-2 and V is TRBV20-1; no reliable D call. V shed 0 bases and J shed 6 bases, with 11 bases lying between them. This CDR3 is 14 amino acids long. The germline CDR1 and CDR2 sequences are DFQATT and SNEGSKA (reference sequence). The CDR3: CSARDPGYSGELFF. The covered CDR3 bases are TGCAGTGCTAGAGATCCGGGTTACTCCGGGGAG.

Of note for this clone: The read terminates 3 residues ahead of where the CDR3 ends, so the germline J gene completes it. At the DNA level, this CDR3 is encoded by other sequences in the same sample as well. The chain joins TRBV19 to TRBJ1-1, with 10 nucleotides matching TRBD1. Per the germline V gene, CDR1 is LNHDA and CDR2 is SQIVND (reference sequence). With 8 bases clipped from V and 6 bases from J, the junction kept 9 bases outside the gene matches. CDR3 length: 14 amino acids. The CDR3 bases that were read are TGTGCCAGTCTTAGGGACAGGGGCGTTTCTGAA. It yields the protein CASLRDRGVSE. The whole CDR3 protein is CASLRDRGVSEAFF.

The sequenced CDR3 bases are TGTGCCAGTAGCAAAAAAAGAGGACAATCGAGAAACTATGGT. Its protein is CASSKKRGQSRNYG. The full CDR3 protein reads CASSKKRGQSRNYGQYF. This chain links TRBV19 with TRBJ2-4; a possible D gene is TRBD1 (5 bases). The read ends 3 residues shy of where the CDR3 ends; the end is completed using the germline J gene. Germline V gives CDR1 LNHDA, CDR2 SQIVND (reference sequence). The CDR3 has 17 amino acids.

Remarks on this clone: The CDR3 end is not reached by the read, which stops 3 residues before it; the germline J gene fills it in. The V gene is TRBV7-9, the J gene TRBJ1-1; 7 bases map to TRBD1. The CDR3 is 15 residues long. Trimming removed 4 bases from V and 1 base from J; junction bases left unmatched: 6. Germline V gene data show CDR1 as SEHNR and CDR2 as FQNEAQ (reference sequence). The part of the CDR3 DNA that was read is TGTGCCAGCAGCTCGCGAGGGGACAGGAACACTGAA. Translated: CASSSRGDRNTE. The full CDR3 protein is CASSSRGDRNTEAFF.

A word on this clone: The read finishes 3 residues shy of the CDR3 end, and the germline J gene is used to complete it. V gene TRBV5-5 combines with J gene TRBJ2-2, with D possibly being TRBD1 (6 bases). V gave up 1 base and J gave up 7 bases, with 14 bases separating them. Germline loops: CDR1 SGHKS, CDR2 YYEKEE (reference sequence). The length of the CDR3 is 15 residues. Partial CDR3 DNA: TGTGCCAGCAGCTTGACAGGGACCCACGGCGGGGAG. It encodes CASSLTGTHGGE. In full, the CDR3 is CASSLTGTHGGELFF.

Concerning this clone itself: The read comes to an end 3 residues before the CDR3 does, leaving the germline J gene to fill in the end. The V and J genes are TRBV29-1 and TRBJ2-3; 11 bases are shared with TRBD2. This CDR3 has 15 residues. J gave up 3 bases and V 4 bases, and 6 bases lay outside the gene matches. Germline V gene lookup returns CDR1 SQVTM and CDR2 ANQGSEA. Here the CDR3 reads CSVVLAGGSTDTQYF. The part of the CDR3 DNA that was read is TGCAGCGTTGTCCTAGCGGGGGGCAGTACAGATACG.

Here the CDR3 reads CASSRGGGVMNTEAFF. CDR3 DNA (partial): TGTGCCAGTAGTAGGGGGGGCGGGGTTATGAACACTGAA. The V call is TRBV19, the J call TRBJ1-1; perhaps TRBD1 as D (6 bases). The read stops 3 residues short of the end of the CDR3; the missing end is completed from the germline J gene. This CDR3 spans 16 amino acids. V was clipped by 4 bases and J by 0 bases, with 15 bases between them. Germline V CDR1 and CDR2: LNHDA, SQIVND (reference sequence).

The CDR3 is CASSFRSGQNSPLHF. The CDR3 bases that were read are TGTGCCAGCAGCTTTAGGTCGGGACAGAATTCACCC. The chain couples TRBV7-8 to TRBJ1-6; 7 nucleotides agree with TRBD1. The CDR3 end lies 3 residues beyond the end of the read and is filled in from the germline J gene. CDR1 and CDR2 from the germline V gene are SGHVS and FQNEAQ. V shed 3 bases and J 7 bases; nucleotides not matched to a gene: 6. The CDR3 is 15 residues long. The whole variable domain, remainder taken from reference TRBV7-8 and TRBJ1-6, is GAGVSQSPRYKVAKRGQDVALRCDPISGHVSLFWYQQALGQGPEFLTYFQNEAQLDKSGLPSDRFFAERPEGSVSTLKIQRTQQEDSAVYLCASSFRSGQNSPLHFGNGTRLTVT.

Of note for this clone: Additional DNA sequences in this sample encode the identical CDR3. The CDR3 loop reads CASSPGQGAYEQYF. Partial CDR3 DNA: TGTGCCAGCAGTCCGGGACAGGGGGCCTACGAG. The chain recombines TRBV12-3 or TRBV12-4 with TRBJ2-7; 11 bases map to TRBD1. The sequence runs out 3 residues before the end of the CDR3; the remainder is reconstructed from the germline J gene. This CDR3 is built from 14 residues. Unmatched junction bases numbered 2, after V lost 5 bases and J lost 2 bases.

On this clone itself: Read data end 3 residues before the CDR3 end; the end is taken from the germline J gene. V is TRBV7-8 and J is TRBJ2-1; 8 positions agree with TRBD2. This CDR3 has 15 amino acids. Germline CDR1 reads SGHVS; CDR2 reads FQNEAQ. V shed 6 bases, J shed 0 bases, and the junction held 4 bases outside the gene matches. CDR3 DNA (partial): TGTGCCAGCAGACCAAGCGGGAGCTCCTACAATGAG. Protein product: CASRPSGSSYNE. The CDR3, in full, reads CASRPSGSSYNEQFF.

Regarding this clone: The read terminates 3 residues ahead of where the CDR3 ends, so the germline J gene completes it. This rearrangement joins TRBV19 to TRBJ2-1, with 8 bases identical to TRBD2. The CDR3 consists of 16 residues. Trimming removed 6 bases from V and 9 bases from J; junction bases left unmatched: 16. The germline V gene encodes CDR1 LNHDA and CDR2 SQIVND (reference sequence). CDR3 DNA (partial): TGTGCCAGTAGACTGAACCGGGGGACGCGGGGGGCTGAG. Its translation is CASRLNRGTRGAE. The whole CDR3 is CASRLNRGTRGAEQFF.

Comment on this clone: The sequenced fragment ends 3 residues before the CDR3 boundary, so the rest is inferred from the germline J gene. This rearrangement joins TRBV18 to TRBJ2-2; 8 nucleotides agree with TRBD1. Germline V CDR1 and CDR2: KGHSH, LQKENI. CDR3 length equals 14 residues. CDR3 DNA (partial): TGTGCCAGCTCTAGAGGACAGGGCAAGGAAAAG. Its protein is CASSRGQGKEK. The whole CDR3 protein is CASSRGQGKEKLFF.

Concerning this clone: The sequenced fragment ends 3 residues before the CDR3 boundary, so the rest is inferred from the germline J gene. The V and J genes are TRBV7-9 and TRBJ1-2, with 8 bases matching TRBD1. Per the germline V gene, CDR1 is SEHNR and CDR2 is FQNEAQ (reference sequence). The CDR3 contains 14 residues. The ends lost 7 bases at V and 7 bases at J; junction bases unmatched: 11. The CDR3 spells CASTPSQGAVGYTF. CDR3 DNA, as far as it was read: TGTGCCAGCACCCCTAGTCAGGGGGCGGTTGGC.